This is a list of T cell receptor beta chains from one sample in a study of radiotherapy plus CTLA-4 blockade in lung cancer. Libraries were prepared by immunoSEQ multiplex PCR; TCRdb keeps only in-frame clonotypes and omits some of them. The repertoire holds about 100,000 clones, with 83% as singletons. Here the sequenced sample was peripheral blood, taken from a patient treated with radiotherapy plus ipilimumab. These receptors all come from a human donor with non-small cell lung cancer who had stable disease on radiotherapy plus ipilimumab. Each CDR3 is given with its conserved first and last residue. A D gene is named only where the DNA matches it firmly. Rows give clone size only sometimes, using once, few, many, or a class for an expanded clone.

size	V	D	J	DNA	CDR3
-	TRBV5-1	-	TRBJ1-1	TGCGCCAGCAGCTTGGCAGGGTACACTGAAGCTTTCTTT	CASSLAGYTEAFF
-	TRBV14	TRBD2	TRBJ2-5	TGTGCCAGCAGCCTCCGGACTAGCGGGGTCGAGACCCAGTACTTC	CASSLRTSGVETQYF
-	TRBV28	-	TRBJ2-7	TGTGCCAGCAGAGGACCTCCGGGGACCGAGCAGTACTTC	CASRGPPGTEQYF
-	TRBV5-4	-	TRBJ1-1	TGTGCCAGCAGCTACCCGACAGGCGAGGTTGAAGCTTTCTTT	CASSYPTGEVEAFF
-	TRBV19	-	TRBJ1-4	TGTGCCAGTAGGTTCCCTCAGACTAATGAAAAACTGTTTTTT	CASRFPQTNEKLFF
once	TRBV6-1	-	TRBJ1-4	TGTGCCAGCAGTGAATCCGGAAGGATACTAGTGTTTTTT	CASSESGRILVFF
once	TRBV5-6	-	TRBJ2-5	TGTGCCAGCAGCTTTGGAGGGGGCCGGGAGACCCAGTACTTC	CASSFGGGRETQYF
-	TRBV7-2	-	TRBJ1-4	TGTGCCAGCAGCTTCCGGACAGTTGTGGAAAAACTGTTTTTT	CASSFRTVVEKLFF
-	TRBV7-7	-	TRBJ2-5	TGTGCTAGCAGCTTTGCCAGGGGTGGAGAGACCCAGTACTTC	CASSFARGGETQYF
-	TRBV6-6	TRBD2	TRBJ2-1	TGTGCCAGCAGCCCGCTTAGAGCGGGAGGGCCGGATGAGCAGTTCTTC	CASSPLRAGGPDEQFF
-	TRBV28	-	TRBJ1-2	TGTGCCAGCAACTTATTGGGGGGGCATGGCTACACCTTC	CASNLLGGHGYTF
-	TRBV28	-	TRBJ2-6	TGTGCCAGCAGTCCCGTGGTACGTCGCTCTGGGGCCAACGTCCTGACTTTC	CASSPVVRRSGANVLTF
-	TRBV5-1	TRBD2	TRBJ2-7	TGCGCCAGCAGCTACGTAGCGGGAGGTACCTACGAGCAGTACTTC	CASSYVAGGTYEQYF
-	TRBV6-1	-	TRBJ2-5	TGTGCCAGCATCAAACAGGGTCAGGGAGGGACCCAGTACTTC	CASIKQGQGGTQYF
-	TRBV25-1	TRBD1	TRBJ1-1	TGTGCCAGCTGGGGACAGGGGGGCACTGAAGCTTTCTTT	CASWGQGGTEAFF
-	TRBV15	-	TRBJ1-6	TGTGCCACCAGCAGAGATTCAGGGAATTCACCCCTCCACTTT	CATSRDSGNSPLHF
-	TRBV7-8	-	TRBJ1-6	TGTGCCAGCAGCTTCCGGGGTGCTTCACCCCTCCACTTT	CASSFRGASPLHF
-	TRBV5-6	-	TRBJ2-1	TGTGCCAGCAGCTTGGCCAGATATACTGAGCAGTTCTTC	CASSLARYTEQFF
-	TRBV6-1	-	TRBJ1-1	TGTGCCAGCAGTGAAGCGCTGGAAAAAGCTTTCTTT	CASSEALEKAFF
-	TRBV9	TRBD2	TRBJ2-7	TGTGCCAGCAGCGTAGCTCCCGTAGCGGGAGGCGAGCAGTACTTC	CASSVAPVAGGEQYF
-	TRBV21-1	-	TRBJ1-3	TGTGCCAGCAGCAGGGGGGGCTCTGGAAACACCATATATTTT	CASSRGGSGNTIYF
-	TRBV29-1	TRBD1	TRBJ2-2	TGCAGCGTCGCGCCAACAGGGGCCACCGGGGAGCTGTTTTTT	CSVAPTGATGELFF
-	TRBV6-1	TRBD2	TRBJ2-7	TGTGCCAGCAGTGAACTGGTAGCGGGAGTTGAGCAGTACTTC	CASSELVAGVEQYF
-	TRBV7-3	TRBD2	TRBJ2-2	TGTGCCAGCAGCTTAAGTGGGACTAGCGTAAACACCGGGGAGCTGTTTTTT	CASSLSGTSVNTGELFF
-	TRBV29-1	TRBD1	TRBJ1-1	TGCAGCGTTTTTGACAGGGCGGGGCTTGAAGCTTTCTTT	CSVFDRAGLEAFF
-	TRBV30	TRBD1	TRBJ2-2	TGTGCCTGTCGCCTAGGACAGGGGGACACCGGGGAGCTGTTTTTT	CACRLGQGDTGELFF
few	TRBV9	-	TRBJ2-7	TGTGCCAGCAGCGGTCATCTGGTATACGAGCAGTACTTC	CASSGHLVYEQYF
once	TRBV7-3	-	TRBJ2-6	TGTGCCAGCAGCTTAACGCCTACAGGTTTCTCTGGGGCCAACGTCCTGACTTTC	CASSLTPTGFSGANVLTF
-	TRBV7-6	-	TRBJ1-2	TGTGCCAGCAGAGGGGAGGGAGATCCCCACTATGGCTACACCTTC	CASRGEGDPHYGYTF
-	TRBV5-1	-	TRBJ2-3	TGCGCCAGCAGCCCTCTTGGCACAGATACGCAGTATTTT	CASSPLGTDTQYF
-	TRBV10-1	-	TRBJ2-7	TGCGCCAGCAGTGATAGGGGCTCCTACGAGCAGTACTTC	CASSDRGSYEQYF
-	TRBV14	-	TRBJ2-7	TGTGCCAGCAGCCCCGACTCGATCTACGAGCAGTACTTC	CASSPDSIYEQYF
-	TRBV23-1	TRBD1	TRBJ1-1	TGCGCCAGCAGTCGGCCGGGACAGGGGGCGCGGAACACTGAAGCTTTCTTT	CASSRPGQGARNTEAFF
-	TRBV2	TRBD2	TRBJ2-1	TGTGCCAGCAGGGGTAGTAGCGGGGACAATGAGCAGTTCTTC	CASRGSSGDNEQFF
-	TRBV18	-	TRBJ1-1	TGTGCCAGCTCACCACCGGCCAGGAACACTGAAGCTTTCTTT	CASSPPARNTEAFF
-	TRBV4-2	TRBD2	TRBJ2-5	TGTGCCAGCAGCCCTAGCGGGGGGGCGGAAGAGACCCAGTACTTC	CASSPSGGAEETQYF
-	TRBV7-2	-	TRBJ1-5	TGTGCCAGCAGCCCGGACATGAATCAGCCCCAGCATTTT	CASSPDMNQPQHF
-	TRBV19	TRBD1	TRBJ2-6	TGTGCCAGTAGTCAGGGGGCCTCTGGGGCCAACGTCCTGACTTTC	CASSQGASGANVLTF
few	TRBV18	-	TRBJ2-5	TGTGCCAGCTCACCGAAGGAGACCCAGTACTTC	CASSPKETQYF
-	TRBV27	-	TRBJ2-3	TGTGCCAGCAGTTTTTCTCTCACAGATACGCAGTATTTT	CASSFSLTDTQYF
once	TRBV29-1	-	TRBJ1-2	TGCAGCGTGGTTAGTAATGGCTACACCTTC	CSVVSNGYTF
-	TRBV5-5	TRBD2	TRBJ2-7	TGTGCCAGCAGCTTGGAGCGGGGGAAAACCTACGAGCAGTACTTC	CASSLERGKTYEQYF
-	TRBV2	-	TRBJ1-2	TGTGCCAGCAGTGAAGGGTGGCGGAATGGCTACACCTTC	CASSEGWRNGYTF
-	TRBV4-2	TRBD2	TRBJ2-5	TGTGCCAGCAGCCAAGGGACTAGCGGCTACCAAGAGACCCAGTACTTC	CASSQGTSGYQETQYF
-	TRBV6-5	-	TRBJ1-2	TGTGCCAGCAGTCCAAAAGGGGAAATCTATGGCTACACCTTC	CASSPKGEIYGYTF
-	TRBV2	TRBD2	TRBJ2-3	TGTGCCAGCAGTGGGGAGACTAGCGTTAAAGATACGCAGTATTTT	CASSGETSVKDTQYF
few	TRBV4-1	-	TRBJ2-7	TGCGCCAGCAGCTCTCGACAACCCTCCTACGAGCAGTACTTC	CASSSRQPSYEQYF
-	TRBV29-1	-	TRBJ1-1	TGCAGCGCCGGGCGGGCGGGGTACACTGAAGCTTTCTTT	CSAGRAGYTEAFF
few	TRBV7-9	-	TRBJ1-2	TGTGCCAGCAGCAAAGGGCAGGGGAACTCTCACTATGGCTACACCTTC	CASSKGQGNSHYGYTF
-	TRBV27	TRBD2	TRBJ2-2	TGTGCCAGCAGTCATTCGGGACTAGCGGTCAACACCGGGGAGCTGTTTTTT	CASSHSGLAVNTGELFF
-	TRBV6-1	-	TRBJ2-5	TGTGCCAGCAGTGAAGGCATATCTGGGGAGACCCAGTACTTC	CASSEGISGETQYF
-	TRBV30	-	TRBJ2-2	TGTGCCTGGAGGGAGGGTTTCTTGACCGGGGAGCTGTTTTTT	CAWREGFLTGELFF
-	TRBV5-1	-	TRBJ1-1	TGCGCCAGCAGCTTGGACCGGCTGGTCACTGAAGCTTTCTTT	CASSLDRLVTEAFF
-	TRBV7-8	-	TRBJ2-7	TGTGCCAGCAGCTTAAGGGGGGGAGAGAGCTCCTACGAGCAGTACTTC	CASSLRGGESSYEQYF
-	TRBV9	TRBD1	TRBJ2-7	TGTGCCAGCAGCGTTGGGACAGGGGCTACTTGGGAGCAGTACTTC	CASSVGTGATWEQYF
-	TRBV19	-	TRBJ2-2	TGTGCCAGTAGTATTATGAGCACCGGGGAGCTGTTTTTT	CASSIMSTGELFF
-	TRBV16	-	TRBJ1-1	TGTGCCAGCAGCCAACCGAGGGGCACTGAAGCTTTCTTT	CASSQPRGTEAFF
-	TRBV5-1	-	TRBJ1-1	TGCGCCAGCAGCTCCCGAACAGGGAACACTGAAGCTTTCTTT	CASSSRTGNTEAFF
-	TRBV6-5	-	TRBJ1-1	TGTGCCAGCAGTTACTCGGGGAGGGGGTACACTGAAGCTTTCTTT	CASSYSGRGYTEAFF
-	TRBV4-1	-	TRBJ2-7	TGCGCCAGCAGCCAAGGATTCAAATCCGAGCAGTACTTC	CASSQGFKSEQYF